A selection of T cell receptor beta chains follows, all from one sample in a study of T cell repertoires in cytomegalovirus infection. TCRdb passed the reads through MiXCR, listing each CDR3 protein once. The table lists 65,000 to 90,000 distinct CDR3 sequences, under 4.5% of them singletons. The sequencing sample was made of PBMCs. These receptors were taken from a human donor in good health (CMV status not recorded). Some clones in this sample may be carry-over from other donors' samples. Both conserved end residues are part of each CDR3. Fields, in order: V gene, J gene, clone size, D gene, CDR3 DNA, CDR3 protein. The D gene is left open where the match is weak. The size entry gives once, few, many or a size class.

v_call: TRBV7-2; j_call: TRBJ1-2; clone_size: many; d_call: .; cdr3_nt: TGTGCCAGCAGCCAGACCACAGGGCATGGCTATGGCTACACCTTC; cdr3_aa: CASSQTTGHGYGYTF
v_call: TRBV7-2; j_call: TRBJ2-3; clone_size: many; d_call: TRBD1; cdr3_nt: TGTGCCAGTAGGACAGGGGGAGATACGCAGTATTTT; cdr3_aa: CASRTGGDTQYF
v_call: TRBV7-2; j_call: TRBJ2-1; clone_size: many; d_call: .; cdr3_nt: TGTGCCAGCAGCTTCCCAACAGACGTTTTGCGTTCCTACAATGAGCAGTTCTTC; cdr3_aa: CASSFPTDVLRSYNEQFF
v_call: TRBV28; j_call: TRBJ2-4; clone_size: many; d_call: TRBD1; cdr3_nt: TGTGCCAGCAAAGACAGGGGGCTAGCCAAAAACATTCAGTACTTC; cdr3_aa: CASKDRGLAKNIQYF
v_call: TRBV5-4; j_call: TRBJ2-6; clone_size: many; d_call: .; cdr3_nt: TGTGCCAGCAGCCCCGGTCCCCGCTCTGGGGCCAACGTCCTGACTTTC; cdr3_aa: CASSPGPRSGANVLTF
v_call: TRBV7-2; j_call: TRBJ2-7; clone_size: many; d_call: .; cdr3_nt: TGTGCCAGCAGGGGAGCAGGGGCTTACGAGCAGTACTTC; cdr3_aa: CASRGAGAYEQYF
v_call: TRBV7-4; j_call: TRBJ1-1; clone_size: many; d_call: .; cdr3_nt: TGTGCCAGCAGCCTCGGGACGGCCCTCCCTGAAGCTTTCTTT; cdr3_aa: CASSLGTALPEAFF
v_call: TRBV18; j_call: TRBJ2-2; clone_size: many; d_call: .; cdr3_nt: TGTGCCAGCTCACCATCACACACCGGGGAGCTGTTTTTT; cdr3_aa: CASSPSHTGELFF
v_call: TRBV7-2; j_call: TRBJ2-5; clone_size: many; d_call: TRBD2; cdr3_nt: TGTGCCAGCAGCTCCTTTAGCGGGGGGGGGGAGACCCAGTACTTC; cdr3_aa: CASSSFSGGGETQYF
v_call: TRBV10-3; j_call: TRBJ1-2; clone_size: many; d_call: .; cdr3_nt: TGTGCCATCAAGTTGGGGGGCGCGGACTATGGCTACACCTTC; cdr3_aa: CAIKLGGADYGYTF
v_call: TRBV20-1; j_call: TRBJ1-6; clone_size: many; d_call: .; cdr3_nt: TGCAGTGCCACAAGACTTGGCCAAAATTCACCCCTCCACTTT; cdr3_aa: CSATRLGQNSPLHF
v_call: TRBV7-2; j_call: TRBJ1-2; clone_size: many; d_call: .; cdr3_nt: TGTGCCAGCAGCTCCGAGCCATTCCGCTATGGCTACACCTTC; cdr3_aa: CASSSEPFRYGYTF
v_call: TRBV7-2; j_call: TRBJ2-1; clone_size: many; d_call: TRBD2; cdr3_nt: TGTGCCAGCAGCTTTGGGACTAGCCAGCAGTTCTTC; cdr3_aa: CASSFGTSQQFF
v_call: TRBV27; j_call: TRBJ1-1; clone_size: many; d_call: .; cdr3_nt: TGTGCCAGCAGCCCGACAATGGGCCTTGAAGCTTTCTTT; cdr3_aa: CASSPTMGLEAFF
v_call: TRBV6-2/TRBV6-3; j_call: TRBJ1-1; clone_size: many; d_call: .; cdr3_nt: TGTGCCAGCTGGATGGACAGTTACGGATACACTGAAGCTTTCTTT; cdr3_aa: CASWMDSYGYTEAFF
v_call: TRBV7-2; j_call: TRBJ2-7; clone_size: many; d_call: .; cdr3_nt: TGTGCCAGCAGCACCCTCTACGAGCAGTACTTC; cdr3_aa: CASSTLYEQYF
v_call: TRBV7-9; j_call: TRBJ1-1; clone_size: few; d_call: .; cdr3_nt: TGTGCCAGCAGCCCCTCGACAGCTTTTGAAGCTTTCTTT; cdr3_aa: CASSPSTAFEAFF
v_call: TRBV7-4; j_call: TRBJ2-1; clone_size: many; d_call: TRBD2; cdr3_nt: TGTGCCAGCAGCGCCCTGCGGGAGTCTAATGAGCAGTTCTTC; cdr3_aa: CASSALRESNEQFF
v_call: TRBV7-8; j_call: TRBJ1-1; clone_size: many; d_call: .; cdr3_nt: TGTGCCAGCAGCCCCAAGGTAGCAGGAAACACTGAAGCTTTCTTT; cdr3_aa: CASSPKVAGNTEAFF
v_call: TRBV7-2; j_call: TRBJ2-5; clone_size: large; d_call: .; cdr3_nt: TGTGCCAGCAGCTTAGGCACACAGGGAAGTCCTAAAGAGACCCAGTACTTC; cdr3_aa: CASSLGTQGSPKETQYF
v_call: TRBV12-3/TRBV12-4; j_call: TRBJ2-3; clone_size: many; d_call: .; cdr3_nt: TGTGCCAGCAGTCCCCTCGTTCCACTGGCAGATACGCAGTATTTT; cdr3_aa: CASSPLVPLADTQYF
v_call: TRBV12-3/TRBV12-4; j_call: TRBJ2-2; clone_size: many; d_call: .; cdr3_nt: TGTGCCAGCAGCCCCGACACCGGGGAGCTGTTTTTT; cdr3_aa: CASSPDTGELFF
v_call: TRBV7-2; j_call: TRBJ2-1; clone_size: many; d_call: TRBD2; cdr3_nt: TGTGCCAGCAGCTTAACTAGCGGGAGACATGAGCAGTTCTTC; cdr3_aa: CASSLTSGRHEQFF
v_call: TRBV19; j_call: TRBJ2-2; clone_size: many; d_call: .; cdr3_nt: TGTGCCAGTAGTCCCAAAAGACGGGGCTTGAACACCGGGGAGCTGTTTTTT; cdr3_aa: CASSPKRRGLNTGELFF
v_call: TRBV28; j_call: TRBJ2-5; clone_size: many; d_call: .; cdr3_nt: TGTGCCAGCAGCCGGACGGGGAACCAAGAGACCCAGTACTTC; cdr3_aa: CASSRTGNQETQYF
v_call: TRBV7-9; j_call: TRBJ2-1; clone_size: few; d_call: TRBD2; cdr3_nt: TGTGCCAGCAGCCCGGTAGTGCGGGAGGGTGAGCAGTTCTTC; cdr3_aa: CASSPVVREGEQFF
v_call: TRBV28; j_call: TRBJ1-4; clone_size: many; d_call: .; cdr3_nt: TGTGCCAGCAGTTTTTTTCCGTTGGTAGCTAATGAAAAACTGTTTTTT; cdr3_aa: CASSFFPLVANEKLFF
v_call: TRBV7-2; j_call: TRBJ1-3; clone_size: many; d_call: .; cdr3_nt: TGTGCCAGCAGCTCGAAGGAGGTCTCTGGAAACACCATATATTTT; cdr3_aa: CASSSKEVSGNTIYF
v_call: TRBV20-1; j_call: TRBJ2-1; clone_size: many; d_call: TRBD2; cdr3_nt: TGCAGTGGAAATAGCGGGAGGGTTGGCAATGAGCAGTTCTTC; cdr3_aa: CSGNSGRVGNEQFF
v_call: TRBV7-2; j_call: TRBJ2-7; clone_size: many; d_call: .; cdr3_nt: TGTGCCAGCAGCTTAGAGGGGGGGGCTTACGAGCAGTACTTC; cdr3_aa: CASSLEGGAYEQYF
v_call: TRBV28; j_call: TRBJ1-2; clone_size: many; d_call: TRBD1; cdr3_nt: TGTGCCAGCAGTATCCTGGGACAGGGGGGCAGTGGCTACACCTTC; cdr3_aa: CASSILGQGGSGYTF
v_call: TRBV5-1; j_call: TRBJ1-1; clone_size: many; d_call: TRBD1; cdr3_nt: TGCGCCAGCAGCGGGAAGACAGGGTTTAACACTGAAGCTTTCTTT; cdr3_aa: CASSGKTGFNTEAFF